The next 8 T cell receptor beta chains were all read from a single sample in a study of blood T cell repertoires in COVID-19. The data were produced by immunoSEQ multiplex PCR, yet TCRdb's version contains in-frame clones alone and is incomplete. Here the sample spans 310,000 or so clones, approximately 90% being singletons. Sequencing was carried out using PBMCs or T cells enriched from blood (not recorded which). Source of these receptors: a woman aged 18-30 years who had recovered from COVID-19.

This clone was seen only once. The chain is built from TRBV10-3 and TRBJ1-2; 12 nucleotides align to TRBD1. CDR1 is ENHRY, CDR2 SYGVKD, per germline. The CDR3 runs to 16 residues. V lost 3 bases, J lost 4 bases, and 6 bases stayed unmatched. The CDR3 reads CAISETGTGGPYGYTF. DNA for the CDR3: TGTGCCATCAGTGAAACCGGGACAGGGGGCCCCTATGGCTACACCTTC.

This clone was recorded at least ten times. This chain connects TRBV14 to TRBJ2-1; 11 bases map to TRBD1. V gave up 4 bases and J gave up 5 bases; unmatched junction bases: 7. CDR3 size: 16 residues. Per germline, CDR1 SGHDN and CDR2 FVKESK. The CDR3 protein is CASSRIPGQGDNEQFF. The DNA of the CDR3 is TGTGCCAGCAGCCGAATTCCGGGACAGGGGGACAATGAGCAGTTCTTC. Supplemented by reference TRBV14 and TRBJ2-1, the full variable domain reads EAGVTQFPSHSVIEKGQTVTLRCDPISGHDNLYWYRRVMGKEIKFLLHFVKESKQDESGMPNNRFLAERTGGTYSTLKVQPAELEDSGVYFCASSRIPGQGDNEQFFGPGTRLTVL.

CDR3 sequence: CASSPRTGGEQYF. DNA of the CDR3: TGTGCCAGCAGTCCCCGAACCGGAGGCGAGCAGTACTTC. The chain joins TRBV3-1 (or the pseudogene TRBV3-2) to TRBJ2-7; possible D gene TRBD2, 5 bases. Germline-derived CDR1 and CDR2 are LGHDT and YNNKEL (reference sequence). Between the trimmed V and J ends, which lost 6 bases and 6 bases, there was a span of 15 bases. The CDR3 sequence is 13 residues long.

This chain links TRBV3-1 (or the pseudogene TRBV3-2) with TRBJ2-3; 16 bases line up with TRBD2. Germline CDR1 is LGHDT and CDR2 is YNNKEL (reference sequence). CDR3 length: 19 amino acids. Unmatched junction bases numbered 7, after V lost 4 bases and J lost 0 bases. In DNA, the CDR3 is TGTGCCAGCAGCCCGGGGACTAGCGGGAGGGGGCCTAGCACAGATACGCAGTATTTT. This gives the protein CASSPGTSGRGPSTDTQYF.

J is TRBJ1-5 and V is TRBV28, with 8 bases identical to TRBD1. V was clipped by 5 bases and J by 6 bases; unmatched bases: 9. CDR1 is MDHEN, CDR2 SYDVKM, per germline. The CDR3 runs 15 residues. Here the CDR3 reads CASSPPPGGLQPQHF. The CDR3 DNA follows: TGTGCCAGCAGTCCCCCCCCAGGGGGCCTTCAGCCCCAGCATTTT.

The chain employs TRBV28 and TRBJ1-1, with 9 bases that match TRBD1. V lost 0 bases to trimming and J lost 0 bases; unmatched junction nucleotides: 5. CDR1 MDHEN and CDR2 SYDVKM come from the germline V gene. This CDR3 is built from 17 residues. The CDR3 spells CASSLWGQGPMNTEAFF. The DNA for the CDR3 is TGTGCCAGCAGTTTATGGGGACAGGGCCCTATGAACACTGAAGCTTTCTTT.

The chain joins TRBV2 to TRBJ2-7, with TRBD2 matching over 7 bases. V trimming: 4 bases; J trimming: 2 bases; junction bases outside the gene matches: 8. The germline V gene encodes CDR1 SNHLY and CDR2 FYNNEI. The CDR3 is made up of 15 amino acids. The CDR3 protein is CASSGGGGTTYEQYF. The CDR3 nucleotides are TGTGCCAGCAGTGGGGGCGGGGGAACCACCTACGAGCAGTACTTC. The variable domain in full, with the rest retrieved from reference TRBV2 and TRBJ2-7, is EPEVTQTPSHQVTQMGQEVILRCVPISNHLYFYWYRQILGQKVEFLVSFYNNEISEKSEIFDDQFSVERPDGSNFTLKIRSTKLEDSAMYFCASSGGGGTTYEQYFGPGTRLTVT.

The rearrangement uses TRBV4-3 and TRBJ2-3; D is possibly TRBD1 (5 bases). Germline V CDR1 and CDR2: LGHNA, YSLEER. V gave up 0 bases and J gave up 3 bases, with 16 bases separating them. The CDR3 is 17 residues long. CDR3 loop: CASSQEMSGLVTDTQYF. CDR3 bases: TGCGCCAGCAGCCAAGAAATGTCAGGGTTGGTGACAGATACGCAGTATTTT.